Shown below are 21 T cell receptor beta chains from a single sample sequenced in a study of Ad26.COV2.S vaccination and SARS-CoV-2 variants. As to treatment: 15 to 20 received Ad26.COV2.S at low or high dose, single or two shots; roughly five received placebo; per-sample allocation not given. Sampling was performed 63 days after the first vaccine or placebo injection. Clones were sequenced by immunoSEQ multiplex PCR, and TCRdb holds only the in-frame ones, with some missing. The table records about 350,000 clones, 80% to 90% of them present only once. The sequenced sample was peripheral blood, obtained in a trial of Ad26.COV2.S vaccine versus placebo. These receptors were taken from a person between 18 and 65 years old who received the Ad26.COV2.S COVID-19 vaccine or a placebo.

The chain employs TRBV7-2 and TRBJ2-2; 13 bases are a match to TRBD2. The CDR3 totals 16 residues. Germline V gene lookup returns CDR1 SGHTA and CDR2 FQGNSA. The V gene end was trimmed by 4 bases and the J gene end by 5 bases; junction bases not matched to a gene: 4. The CDR3, as DNA: TGTGCCAGCAGCTATACACTAGCGGGGGGGACCGGGGAGCTGTTTTTT. It yields the protein CASSYTLAGGTGELFF.

The V call is TRBV6-1, the J call TRBJ1-6, with a weak D call TRBD1 (6 bases). The V gene's germline CDR1 is MNHNS and CDR2 SASEGT. The CDR3 length is 18 residues. V gave up 2 bases and J gave up 9 bases, with 23 bases separating them. The CDR3 spells CASSEYEANREIISPLHF. Written as DNA, the CDR3 is TGTGCCAGCAGTGAATATGAAGCTAACAGGGAGATCATTTCACCCCTCCACTTT.

CDR3 DNA sequence: TGCGCCAGCAGCACCCCACGACAGGATAGAGGGAATGAGCAGTTCTTC. This gives the protein CASSTPRQDRGNEQFF. The chain combines TRBV5-1 with TRBJ2-1; weak D call: TRBD1 (6 bases). CDR3 length: 16 amino acids. V was pared by 4 bases and J by 7 bases, with 21 bases between. The germline V gene encodes CDR1 SGHRS and CDR2 YFSETQ.

The rearrangement joins TRBV14 to TRBJ1-6, with D tentatively TRBD1 (6 bases). V was shortened by 5 bases and J by 0 bases, with 11 bases between the two germline ends. Germline V gene sequence: CDR1 SGHDN, CDR2 FVKESK. This CDR3 has 16 residues. CDR3 nucleotides: TGTGCCAGCAGCGGAGACAGGTCCTCCTATAATTCACCCCTCCACTTT. The encoded protein is CASSGDRSSYNSPLHF.

A single count supports this clone. V usage is TRBV6-2 or TRBV6-3 and J usage is TRBJ2-2; 11 bases agree with TRBD2. The CDR3 has 15 amino acids. The ends lost 4 bases at V and 7 bases at J; junction bases unmatched: 5. Germline V gives CDR1 MNHEY, CDR2 SVGEGT. CDR3 sequence (DNA): TGTGCCAGCAGTTTACTAGCGGGAGAGGGCGGGGAGCTGTTTTTT. Its protein is CASSLLAGEGGELFF.

The chain is built from TRBV18 and TRBJ2-1, with D uncertain. The germline V gene has CDR1 KGHSH and CDR2 LQKENI. CDR3 length equals 15 residues. Between the trimmed V and J ends, which lost 10 bases and 1 base, there was a span of 17 bases. CDR3 coding DNA: TGTGCCACCCGACAAGGGCTAGAGTCCTACAATGAGCAGTTCTTC. Translated: CATRQGLESYNEQFF.

The chain uses TRBV2 and TRBJ2-3; 8 bases fit TRBD2. J gave up 0 bases and V 6 bases, and 8 bases lay outside the gene matches. The CDR3 totals 16 residues. Per germline, CDR1 SNHLY and CDR2 FYNNEI. CDR3: CASRRTSGTSTDTQYF. The DNA of the CDR3 is TGTGCCAGCAGACGAACTAGCGGAACTAGCACAGATACGCAGTATTTT.

This clone was detected once. The genes are TRBV29-1 and TRBJ1-1, with a tentative D call TRBD1 (6 bases). CDR3 length equals 13 residues. Germline V gene lookup returns CDR1 SQVTM and CDR2 ANQGSEA. V lost 6 bases to trimming and J lost 8 bases, with 19 bases between them. CDR3 region: CSVSSGQRVEAFF. DNA of the CDR3: TGCAGCGTAAGCTCGGGACAAAGAGTAGAAGCTTTCTTT.

This sequence joins TRBV11-3 and TRBJ1-2; no clear D gene. Per the germline V gene, CDR1 is SGHNT and CDR2 is YENEEA. The CDR3 contains 13 residues. V was clipped by 0 bases and J by 4 bases, with 6 bases between them. CDR3 sequence: CASSLEGGYGYTF. DNA for the CDR3: TGTGCCAGCAGCTTAGAGGGCGGCTATGGCTACACCTTC.

V gene TRBV18 combines with J gene TRBJ2-1, with TRBD1 matching 9 bases. The ends lost 4 bases at V and 12 bases at J; junction bases unmatched: 7. From germline, CDR1 is KGHSH and CDR2 LQKENI. This CDR3 has 13 residues. Written as DNA, the CDR3 is TGTGCCAGCTCACGGACAGGGGATTATTTGCAGTTCTTC. This gives the protein CASSRTGDYLQFF.

The chain's CDR3 is CASSYPQEGVGGYTF. As DNA, the CDR3 is TGTGCCAGCAGTTACCCGCAGGAGGGAGTCGGTGGCTACACCTTC. The chain carries TRBV6-5 and TRBJ1-2, with no clear D. Germline lookup yields CDR1 MNHEY and CDR2 SVGAGI. Trimming pared 2 bases from V and 7 bases from J, leaving 17 bases between. This CDR3 comprises 15 residues.

This chain uses TRBV9 with TRBJ1-1; 9 bases align to TRBD1. From germline, CDR1 is SGDLS and CDR2 YYNGEE. The length of the CDR3 is 15 residues. After removal of 4 bases from V and 6 bases from J, the junction contained 10 bases not matched to a gene. The CDR3 DNA follows: TGTGCCAGCAGCCCCGACAGGGGGAGTTTCTCTGAAGCTTTCTTT. As protein: CASSPDRGSFSEAFF.

This chain connects TRBV6-4 to TRBJ1-5; D is possibly TRBD1 (5 bases). Germline CDR1 MRHNA, CDR2 SNTAGT. CDR3 length: 17 amino acids. Trimming stripped 5 bases from V and 1 base from J, with 18 bases between. In DNA form, the CDR3 reads TGTGCCAGCAGTTCCTATGGGGGAGGTGGAAGCAATCAGCCCCAGCATTTT. Protein sequence: CASSSYGGGGSNQPQHF.

V is TRBV4-1 and J is TRBJ2-7; 13 nucleotides match TRBD2. Germline CDR1 MGHRA, CDR2 YSYEKL. The CDR3 spans 14 residues. The trim removed 1 base at V and 6 bases at J, leaving 0 bases unmatched. The CDR3 sequence is CASSQGLAGGEQYF. For the CDR3, the DNA is TGCGCCAGCAGCCAAGGACTAGCGGGAGGCGAGCAGTACTTC.

This sequence joins TRBV3-1 (or the pseudogene TRBV3-2) and TRBJ2-7, with 9 bases aligning to TRBD2. J was trimmed by 4 bases and V by 4 bases; bases with no gene match: 5. There are 14 residues in the CDR3. Germline lookup yields CDR1 LGHDT and CDR2 YNNKEL (reference sequence). As DNA, the CDR3 is TGTGCCAGCAGCCGGGGACTAGCTTTTTACGAGCAGTACTTC. Translated, it gives CASSRGLAFYEQYF.

This clone was seen a single time. This sequence joins TRBV10-3 and TRBJ1-2, with 10 bases fitting TRBD1. Germline V gene data show CDR1 as ENHRY and CDR2 as SYGVKD. The CDR3 has 14 amino acids. The ends lost 4 bases at V and 7 bases at J; junction bases unmatched: 6. The CDR3 coding sequence is TGTGCCATCAGTGGACAGGGGGCGGCTTTTGGCTACACCTTC. Residues: CAISGQGAAFGYTF.

The chain recombines TRBV7-2 with TRBJ1-5; no definite D call. Trimming stripped 2 bases from V and 0 bases from J, with 8 bases between. CDR1 and CDR2 (germline): SGHTA, FQGNSA. The CDR3 is 15 residues long. As DNA, the CDR3 is TGTGCCAGCAGCTTATGGACGGATAGCAATCAGCCCCAGCATTTT. It encodes CASSLWTDSNQPQHF.

The chain uses TRBV29-1 and TRBJ2-5; 9 bases match TRBD2. In germline, CDR1 is SQVTM, CDR2 ANQGSEA. V dropped 6 bases and J dropped 9; count of bases not matched to a gene: 20. The CDR3 has 16 amino acids. This CDR3 reads CSVFRRASGIERPQYF. The CDR3 DNA reads as TGCAGCGTGTTCCGACGAGCTAGCGGGATAGAGAGACCCCAGTACTTC.

This clone has more than one count but fewer than ten. V usage is TRBV28 and J usage is TRBJ2-1; no firm D call. Trimming took off 8 bases at V and 1 base at J, with 6 bases between the two ends. The CDR3 has 12 amino acids. The germline V gene has CDR1 MDHEN and CDR2 SYDVKM. Here the CDR3 reads CASGRSYNEQFF. The CDR3 nucleotides are TGTGCCAGCGGACGGTCCTACAATGAGCAGTTCTTC.

V and J are TRBV5-5 and TRBJ2-3; 9 nucleotides match TRBD2. Germline V gives CDR1 SGHKS, CDR2 YYEKEE (reference sequence). Losses at the gene ends were 0 bases for V and 2 bases for J; bases not matched to a gene: 7. The CDR3 is 17 amino acids. The CDR3: CASSLAGAGGLTDTQYF. CDR3 DNA: TGTGCCAGCAGCTTGGCCGGAGCGGGGGGCCTCACAGATACGCAGTATTTT.

The CDR3 DNA reads TGTGCCAGCAGCCCTAGGACAGGTTCCTTGCAGTACTTC. The encoded protein is CASSPRTGSLQYF. This chain connects TRBV6-2 or TRBV6-3 to TRBJ2-7, with TRBD1 identical over 7 bases. The ends lost 6 bases at V and 9 bases at J; junction bases unmatched: 11. The CDR3 runs to 13 residues. The germline CDR1 and CDR2 sequences are MNHEY and SVGEGT.